The T cell receptor beta chain under discussion was sequenced for a study of cytotoxic CD8 clonotypes in ibrutinib-treated CLL. Using immunoSEQ multiplex PCR, the repertoire was profiled, and TCRdb retains in-frame clones only, with some absent. In the table there are just over 200,000 clones, 70% of which are singletons. This receptor was obtained from a human donor with chronic lymphocytic leukemia. Material: PBMCs, obtained after 12 months of ibrutinib treatment.

CDR3 loop: CASSVGGARANTEAFF. In nucleotides, the CDR3 is TGTGCCAGCAGCGTAGGGGGGGCCAGGGCGAACACTGAAGCTTTCTTT. The chain uses TRBV9 and TRBJ1-1; tentatively, D is TRBD1 (6 bases). There are 16 residues in the CDR3. Trimming took 0 bases from V and 1 from J, leaving 13 bases between them. Germline V CDR1 and CDR2: SGDLS, YYNGEE.